This T cell receptor beta chain was retrieved from a study of blood T cell repertoires in COVID-19 (dated by TCRdb to about 2020). With regard to the full study: Samples covering the acute and convalescent phases of COVID-19 were provided by collaborators in the United States, Italy and Spain. The prospective study material was composed of cDNA or gDNA derived from T cells, B-cell-depleted T cells, or PBMCs. A freely available public database, intended as a resource for researchers studying the immune response to SARS-CoV-2, is where the repertoires were released. Deeply sampled blood TCRbeta repertoires from subjects exposed to, actively infected with, or recovered from COVID-19 were included in the dataset. Samples were obtained from the ongoing ImmuneRACE study (first 160 participants) and from over 1,000 subjects provided by 6 global collaborators. The sample metadata nearly always contained a de-identified subject ID, COVID-19 status, age in years and sex. Where available, HLA class I and class II types were obtained from metadata supplied by the sample provider rather than from assay-based typing.

Based on the germline V gene, the CDR1 and CDR2 sequences are LGHNA and YNFKEQ. From the cysteine up to the phenylalanine, the CDR3 has a length of 15 residues. The read is trimmed to its CDR3 DNA, 45 bases read in frame from base 1. V loses 0 bases, J loses 7 bases, and the germline ends lie 14 bases apart. The collaborating institutions used their own protocols to collect whole blood in K2EDTA tubes. For TCRbeta analysis, collaborators shipped samples in one of three forms: frozen whole blood, isolated PBMCs, or DNA extracted from either of those sample types. What the work shows at the level of the full study, not this receptor alone: The quantity of clinical and demographic metadata differed by source and by participant and was supplied without curation.

As for this clone: What antigen it recognizes has not been identified. No much larger clone exists at a distance of one base, and base qualities are not known.

TCRbeta CDR3 regions were amplified from genomic DNA using the immunoSEQ Assay, a bias-controlled multiplex PCR. Per the authors' processing: Nucleated cell counts per sample were estimated from amplification of reference gene primers within the assay. Sequence reads were collapsed and filtered to measure the absolute abundance of every unique TCRbeta CDR3 rearrangement. For each sample, productive Simpson clonality was calculated as the square root of Simpson's diversity index across productive rearrangements. The source is immuneACCESS, and TCRdb retained only in-frame sequences with V and J called. Part of the clones is not carried over; for the studies checked, unresolved V genes explain less than half of this, and the remainder is unexplained. The V and J calls and the clone size are those of that table, but D and trimming were determined from the DNA. The sample has 60,000 to 75,000 clones on record, approximately 85% of them singletons. Around 18% of the sample rests with the top ten.

The sequence was obtained from a human donor in a cohort sampled during active COVID-19. The sample taken for sequencing was peripheral blood. The chain links TRBV4-2 with TRBJ2-3; 5 matching bases give a weak D call of TRBD2. The CDR3 protein is CASSQDRPSGNTQYF. The DNA sequence is given as TGTGCCAGCAGCCAAGACAGGCCCTCGGGAAATACGCAGTATTTT.